This TCR beta chain comes out of a study of cytomegalovirus exposure and HLA in healthy donors. A multiplex PCR was run with 60 Vbeta primers and 13 Jbeta primers. The assay was immunoSEQ multiplex PCR, and TCRdb's table has in-frame clones only and misses some. Among more than 50,000 clones listed, approximately 71% were seen once. Trimming shortened V by 5 bases and J by 2 bases, and 16 bases separated the two germline ends. The length of the CDR3 is 15 residues. The germline V gene has CDR1 SGHKS and CDR2 YYEKEE (reference sequence). The material sequenced was PBMCs. The chain employs TRBV5-5 and TRBJ1-2; tentatively, D is TRBD1 (5 bases). The receptor was isolated from a man aged 50-60 years in good health and CMV-seropositive. The CDR3 here is CASSDSLSANYGYTF. The CDR3 DNA is TGTGCCAGCAGTGACAGTCTTTCTGCCAACTATGGCTACACCTTC.